The clone carrying this TCR beta chain was seen a few times. Antigen specificity is unknown. Uncontrolled infections, other autoimmune diseases, pregnancy or lactation led to exclusion of patients. Clinical symptoms, serum thyroxine and TRAb, thyroid ultrasound and orbital computed tomography were used for the diagnoses. These data originate in a study of T cells in Graves' hyperthyroidism and ophthalmopathy. Findings of the study overall: A model built on 13 V-J features separated ophthalmopathy from stable hyperthyroidism. Blood also showed most of the thyroid clonotypes that were expanded above 0.001.

Amplified regions were TCR beta CDR3 sequences from RNA transcripts. With the HTBI primer set, the TCR CDR3 went through a first round of RT-PCR. One entry per CDR3 protein, called by TCRdb with MiXCR from the multiplex PCR reads. Of 490,000 or so distinct CDR3 sequences in the sample, 40% to 50% are singletons; the top ten hold about 45%. Sequencing input: peripheral blood or thyroid tissue (not recorded which). The sequence was obtained from an adult woman with Graves' disease, either hyperthyroidism or ophthalmopathy (not recorded which).

The CDR3 bases are TGTGCCATCAGTGATTCGACAGGCCCAGATACGCAGTATTTT. Translated, it gives CAISDSTGPDTQYF. The V and J genes are TRBV10-3 and TRBJ2-3, with D tentatively TRBD1 (6 bases). V gave up 3 bases and J gave up 4 bases, with 11 bases separating them. The CDR3 consists of 14 residues. Germline V CDR1 and CDR2: ENHRY, SYGVKD.